The 20 T cell receptor beta chains reported below all come from one sample, sequenced in a study of blood T cell repertoires in COVID-19. Measured with immunoSEQ multiplex PCR; TCRdb has only the in-frame clones, and not every one. The table lists around 180,000 clones, over 75% of them singletons. Input material: peripheral blood. Receptor source: a man aged 35 to 55 with active or convalescent COVID-19.

This chain links TRBV3-1 (or the pseudogene TRBV3-2) with TRBJ2-2; D is unresolved. V was trimmed by 0 bases and J by 3 bases, leaving 5 bases between them. Germline assignment: CDR1 LGHDT and CDR2 YNNKEL (reference sequence). The CDR3 consists of 14 residues. This chain's CDR3 is CASSQDGYTGELFF. The CDR3 nucleotides are TGTGCCAGCAGCCAAGACGGTTACACCGGGGAGCTGTTTTTT.

The rearrangement links TRBV14 to TRBJ2-5; tentatively, D is TRBD1 (5 bases). From germline, CDR1 is SGHDN and CDR2 FVKESK. V was shortened by 5 bases and J by 1 base, with 20 bases between the two germline ends. The CDR3 has 17 amino acids. CDR3 residues: CASSMSRASRFQETQYF. The DNA of the CDR3 is TGTGCCAGCAGCATGAGCAGGGCCTCCAGATTCCAAGAGACCCAGTACTTC.

V is TRBV19 and J is TRBJ1-5, with TRBD1 matching over 11 bases. In germline, CDR1 is LNHDA, CDR2 SQIVND (reference sequence). V dropped 3 bases and J dropped 0; count of bases not matched to a gene: 13. This CDR3 is built from 20 residues. As DNA, the CDR3 is TGTGCCAGTAGTATGGAGTCCGGGACAGGGGGGATTCGTAGCAATCAGCCCCAGCATTTT. It specifies CASSMESGTGGIRSNQPQHF.

CDR3 bases: TGTGCCAGTAGTCCCTCCGGGACAGGGGTTGGAAATCAGCCCCAGCATTTT. Protein: CASSPSGTGVGNQPQHF. The gene calls are TRBV19 and TRBJ1-5; 10 bases line up with TRBD1. J lost 4 bases, V lost 5 bases, and 11 bases had no gene match. Germline-derived CDR1 and CDR2 are LNHDA and SQIVND (reference sequence). This CDR3 has 17 residues.

The DNA for the CDR3 is TGCGCCAGCAGCCAAGAAGAGCGGGAAGAGACCCAGTACTTC. Its translation: CASSQEEREETQYF. The rearrangement links TRBV4-1 to TRBJ2-5, with D maybe TRBD2 (6 bases). V lost 0 bases, J lost 3 bases, and 8 bases lay in between. The CDR3 totals 14 residues. Germline CDR1 and CDR2: MGHRA and YSYEKL.

DNA of the CDR3: TGTGCCAGCAGACCCTTGGGTCACAGTACTAACTATGGCTACACCTTC. Protein sequence: CASRPLGHSTNYGYTF. The chain carries TRBV28 and TRBJ1-2; the D is unclear. Between the trimmed V and J ends, which lost 6 bases and 0 bases, there was a span of 17 bases. This CDR3 has 16 amino acids. Germline values: CDR1 MDHEN, CDR2 SYDVKM.

The V call is TRBV15, the J call TRBJ1-1, with TRBD1 matching over 8 bases. CDR1 LNHNV and CDR2 YYDKDF come from the germline V gene (reference sequence). V was pared by 4 bases and J by 6 bases, with 4 bases of the junction left unmatched. This CDR3 has 13 amino acids. The CDR3 region is CATSTNRGSEAFF. The CDR3 DNA is TGTGCCACCAGCACCAACAGGGGGTCTGAAGCTTTCTTT.

In its sample, this clone was seen once. The identical CDR3 is also encoded by other nucleotide sequences in the sample. The chain combines TRBV19 with TRBJ1-5, with D uncertain. In germline, CDR1 is LNHDA, CDR2 SQIVND (reference sequence). CDR3 size: 13 residues. Trimming left V 5 bases short and J 2 bases short, with 7 bases between. The CDR3 nucleotides are TGTGCCAGTAGTCGGCAGGGCAATCAGCCCCAGCATTTT. Translation: CASSRQGNQPQHF.

This chain links TRBV4-2 with TRBJ1-4; 9 bases align to TRBD1. Germline V CDR1 and CDR2: LGHNA, YNFKEQ. The CDR3 length is 15 residues. J gave up 8 bases and V 1 base, and 5 bases lay outside the gene matches. The CDR3 nucleotides are TGTGCCAGCAGCCAAGTTCGGGACAGGGAGGAAAAACTGTTTTTT. It specifies CASSQVRDREEKLFF.

V usage is TRBV6-6 and J usage is TRBJ1-5; a weak D match, TRBD1 (6 bases). The CDR3 consists of 15 residues. The ends were cut back, 2 bases at V and 4 bases at J, with 12 bases in the middle. Germline lookup yields CDR1 MNHNY and CDR2 SVGAGI (reference sequence). The CDR3, as DNA: TGTGCCAGCAGTTACCGGGGGGGCGGAAATCAGCCCCAGCATTTT. Translated: CASSYRGGGNQPQHF.

This clone was recorded once. The V call is TRBV5-1, the J call TRBJ1-2; 8 nucleotides line up with TRBD1. CDR1 SGHRS and CDR2 YFSETQ come from the germline V gene. V was pared by 0 bases and J by 7 bases, with 8 bases of the junction left unmatched. This CDR3 has 15 residues. The CDR3 DNA follows: TGCGCCAGCAGCTTGGTGGACGACAGGGGTCGTGGCTACACCTTC. Its translation is CASSLVDDRGRGYTF.

V is TRBV3-1 (or the pseudogene TRBV3-2) and J is TRBJ2-7, with D possibly TRBD1 on 5 matching bases. Between the trimmed V and J ends, which lost 0 bases and 0 bases, there was a span of 12 bases. Per germline, CDR1 LGHDT and CDR2 YNNKEL (reference sequence). CDR3 length: 16 amino acids. The chain's CDR3 is CASSQDETANSYEQYF. In DNA, the CDR3 is TGTGCCAGCAGCCAAGATGAGACAGCAAACTCCTACGAGCAGTACTTC.

The chain combines TRBV3-1 (or the pseudogene TRBV3-2) with TRBJ2-2; 8 bases are shared with TRBD1. This CDR3 is 15 amino acids long. CDR1 is LGHDT, CDR2 YNNKEL, per germline (reference sequence). V shed 8 bases, J shed 4 bases, and the junction held 9 bases outside the gene matches. The CDR3 loop reads CASSPGQVFTGELFF. CDR3 DNA: TGTGCCAGCTCCCCGGGACAGGTATTCACCGGGGAGCTGTTTTTT.

V and J are TRBV5-1 and TRBJ2-1, with D unresolved. CDR1 SGHRS and CDR2 YFSETQ come from the germline V gene. V lost 5 bases and J lost 0, with 15 bases in between. This CDR3 region has 16 residues. CDR3 DNA: TGCGCCAGCAGTACCACGGCGGCCAGCTCCTACAATGAGCAGTTCTTC. Protein sequence: CASSTTAASSYNEQFF. The entire variable domain, with the rest obtained from reference TRBV5-1 and TRBJ2-1, is as follows: KAGVTQTPRYLIKTRGQQVTLSCSPISGHRSVSWYQQTPGQGLQFLFEYFSETQRNKGNFPGRFSGRQFSNSRSEMNVSTLELGDSALYLCASSTTAASSYNEQFFGPGTRLTVL.

This rearrangement joins TRBV6-5 to TRBJ1-2, with D maybe TRBD1 (5 bases). V shed 0 bases and J shed 4 bases, with 12 bases lying between them. The CDR3 runs 15 residues. Per the germline V gene, CDR1 is MNHEY and CDR2 is SVGAGI. This CDR3 is CASSYSTRVGYGYTF. In nucleotides, the CDR3 is TGTGCCAGCAGTTACTCGACCAGGGTGGGCTATGGCTACACCTTC.

The V call is TRBV4-3, the J call TRBJ1-1; D not certain. Germline CDR1 and CDR2: LGHNA and YSLEER. The V end was cut by 4 bases, the J end by 0 bases, with 12 bases between. The CDR3 runs to 15 residues. The CDR3: CASSRSSDLNTEAFF. CDR3 DNA sequence: TGCGCCAGCAGCCGGAGCTCAGACCTGAACACTGAAGCTTTCTTT.

This clone was seen only once. The V gene is TRBV9, the J gene TRBJ2-7; D unresolved. Germline V lookup: CDR1 SGDLS, CDR2 YYNGEE. CDR3 length equals 14 residues. V dropped 4 bases and J dropped 2 bases, with 13 bases sitting between them. The CDR3 spells CASSPEHIAYEQYF. CDR3 sequence (DNA): TGTGCCAGCAGCCCGGAGCACATCGCCTACGAGCAGTACTTC.

The chain employs TRBV7-2 and TRBJ1-2, with D tentatively TRBD1 (6 bases). Germline assignment: CDR1 SGHTA and CDR2 FQGNSA. The CDR3 consists of 17 residues. The V end lost 4 bases, the J end lost 4 bases, and 22 bases lay between the germline ends. The CDR3 DNA reads as TGTGCCAGCAGCTCCCGGAGGGGGGGCGAGGGTAGCTATGGCTACACCTTC. The encoded protein is CASSSRRGGEGSYGYTF.

The CDR3 DNA is TGTGCCAGCAGCCGGATAGAGGCTAACTATGGCTACACCTTC. Translation: CASSRIEANYGYTF. The J gene is TRBJ1-2, the V gene TRBV9; no reliable D call. Germline CDR1 SGDLS, CDR2 YYNGEE. V lost 4 bases, J lost 0 bases, and 10 bases lay in between. The CDR3 covers 14 residues.

V usage is TRBV4-3 and J usage is TRBJ2-2; TRBD1 might be the D (5 bases). The CDR3 contains 17 residues. CDR1 and CDR2 (germline): LGHNA, YSLEER. The germline V and J ends were trimmed by 0 bases and 2 bases, with 13 bases remaining between them. DNA of the CDR3: TGCGCCAGCAGCCAAGAAGGTTGGGGCTTCAACACCGGGGAGCTGTTTTTT. Residues: CASSQEGWGFNTGELFF.